The T cell receptor (beta chain) described here comes from a study of technical replicates of blood from a few donors. Only in-frame clones appear in the TCRdb table, and some are missing; sequencing was by immunoSEQ multiplex PCR. The table includes fewer than 90,000 clones, roughly 93% detected once. Trimming removed 5 bases at V and 8 bases at J, with 24 bases between. CDR3 length equals 16 residues. In germline, CDR1 is SGHTA, CDR2 FQGNSA. The TCR was taken from a human donor in good health. Source material: T cells isolated from PBMCs. The V gene is TRBV7-2, the J gene TRBJ1-2, with a weak D call TRBD1 (6 bases). CDR3 in DNA: TGTGCCAGCAGCCTCCAGCCAAGTAGGGGACAACGCGGCTACACCTTC. Residues: CASSLQPSRGQRGYTF.